This TCR beta chain emerged from a study of blood T cell repertoires in COVID-19 (dated by TCRdb to about 2020). Background on the whole study: The collaborator samples originated in the United States, Italy and Spain and spanned the acute and convalescent phases of COVID-19. Subjects who had been exposed to COVID-19, were actively infected with it, or had recovered from it provided the deeply sampled blood TCRbeta repertoires that made up the dataset. Where HLA class I and class II types were available, the types were taken from metadata supplied by the sample provider, not from assay-based typing. The material from the prospective study consisted of cDNA or gDNA derived from T cells, B-cell-depleted T cells, or PBMCs. The samples were drawn from the first 160 participants of the ongoing ImmuneRACE study and from 950 to 1,500 subjects provided by 6 global collaborators. Nearly every sample came with metadata listing a de-identified subject ID, COVID-19 status, age in years and sex. The repertoires were released in a freely available public database intended as a resource for research on the immune response to SARS-CoV-2. Overall results and qualifications from the work: The quantity of clinical and demographic metadata differed by source and by participant and was supplied without curation.

TCRbeta CDR3 regions were amplified from genomic DNA by means of the immunoSEQ Assay, a bias-controlled multiplex PCR. The study's processing was this. The number of nucleated cells in each sample was estimated from the amplification of reference gene primers within the assay. To quantify the absolute abundance of each unique TCRbeta CDR3 rearrangement, sequence reads were collapsed and filtered. Productive Simpson clonality was computed per sample as the square root of Simpson's diversity index over productive rearrangements. Held by TCRdb, this immuneACCESS table contains in-frame sequences only and omits some clones. Under half of the omission traces to an unresolved V gene where checked; the cause of the rest is unknown. D and trimming come from the DNA, and the V and J calls and clone size come from that table. This sample comprises roughly 120,000 clones, over 80% of them detected only once. 1.5% to 2% of the sample goes to the ten largest clones.

On this clone itself: Its antigen is still unknown. No much larger clonotype is one base removed from it; base qualities were not supplied.

Whole blood was collected in K2EDTA tubes by collaborating institutions according to the institutions' own protocols. For TCRbeta analysis, collaborator samples were shipped as frozen whole blood, as isolated PBMCs, or as DNA extracted from either sample type. Including cysteine and phenylalanine, the CDR3 has 14 amino acids. The retained sequence is limited to the CDR3, 42 bases, with the frame set at the first base. Trimming takes 0 bases from V and 9 bases from J, and the germline ends sit 9 bases apart. The germline V gene (reference sequence) specifies LGHDT as CDR1 and YNNKEL as CDR2. This sequence uses TRBV3-1 (or the pseudogene TRBV3-2) and TRBJ1-6; a tentative D call is TRBD1 (5 bases match). This clonotype originated in a man between 65 and 79 years old with acute or convalescent COVID-19. The material sequenced was peripheral blood. Here the CDR3 is given as CASSQDRGGSPLHF. The DNA sequence follows: TGTGCCAGCAGCCAAGATAGGGGCGGTTCACCCCTCCACTTT.